This paragraph reports one T cell receptor beta chain. Its antigen is unidentified. Enrollment excluded any patients with other autoimmune diseases, uncontrolled infections, pregnancy or lactation. Amplification targeted the TCR beta CDR3 regions, with RNA transcripts as the source material. Following a first-round RT-PCR that used HTBI primers, a second-round multiplex PCR was carried out. TCRdb processed the multiplex PCR reads anew with MiXCR; each CDR3 protein has one entry. The data show around 670,000 distinct CDR3 sequences, about 44% seen once. This entry is derived from a study of Graves' ophthalmopathy and Graves' hyperthyroidism. At the level of the study: The collection of peripheral blood took place at initial diagnosis, before any treatment. Points from the study as a whole: The majority of expanded thyroid clonotypes above 0.001 frequency also occurred in blood.

V shed 0 bases and J shed 7 bases, with 1 base lying between them. The CDR3 sequence is 9 residues long. Germline CDR1 and CDR2: SQVTM and ANQGSEA. This clonotype was obtained from an adult man with Graves' ophthalmopathy. Sequencing used peripheral blood. V gene TRBV29-1 combines with J gene TRBJ2-7; D gene ambiguous. The CDR3 loop is CSVEEEQYF. Written as DNA, the CDR3 is TGCAGCGTTGAAGAGGAGCAGTACTTC.